This entry concerns a single TCR beta chain. This clone was picked up one time. Which antigen it targets is not known. Nothing much larger sits one base from this clone, and base qualities are not available. This entry belongs to a study of shared clonotypes between healthy human individuals (dated by TCRdb to about 2020). Context from the whole study: The cohort comprised a couple of women and three men aged 18 to 49 years. Per donor, three plates each were used for CD4 naive and CD4 memory, two for CD8 naive, and one for CD8 memory. Blood TCR repertoires of five healthy adults were deeply sequenced to estimate repertoire size and the extent of clonotype sharing between individuals. Different laboratories and diverse techniques were used to prepare libraries and sequence TCR repertoires, to increase sequencing depth and limit assay-specific biases. Per donor, leukapheresis produced somewhere between about 0.9 and 10 billion PBMCs.

Using the deep immunoSEQ assay, multiplex PCR amplified TCR CDR3 regions from genomic DNA. Genomic DNA extracted from each cell subset was distributed evenly over all wells of several immunoSEQ 96-well plates, and each plate served as one replicate. For sorted subsets, around 200 ng genomic DNA, equal to 30,000 to 35,000 T cell genomes, was loaded into each replicate PCR. Purified libraries were measured with a Qubit 3.0 fluorometer, size-checked on a Bioanalyzer 2100, and measured again with the KAPA Library Quantification kit. Every immunoSEQ 96-well plate was sequenced on a separate single-read 150-cycle Illumina NextSeq 550 flow cell. Per the original workflow: Because the immunoSEQ output included only junctional sequences and no quality scores, the filtering could not be the same as the filtering used for full-length reads. Sequences were annotated with PyIR, a Python wrapper for IgBLAST v1.9, using IMGT germline references to assign V/J genes and CDR3. Any read was removed if the V/J assignment was weak (E-value above 1e-6), the CDR3 was missing, or the read contained stop codons, out-of-frame junctions, or ambiguous translated residues. V3J clonotypes were defined by identical inferred V gene, J gene, and CDR3 amino acid sequence. Percentage overlap between repertoires was calculated by dividing the number of shared unique clonotypes by the size of the smaller repertoire. Three approaches were used to assess repertoire richness: RTK rarefaction, the Chao1 estimator, and Recon v2.1 estimates of unobserved clonotypes. Generation probabilities for all TCRbeta clonotypes obtained by the gDNA method from a few donors were computed using OLGA. TCRdb carries this immuneACCESS record with in-frame sequences only. Its versions omit some clonotypes, under half of them owing to an unresolved V gene in the studies checked, with the rest unexplained. That table furnishes V, J and clone size, whereas the DNA furnished D and trimming. The sample table contains a few million clones; only one count was recorded for roughly 90% of them. The top ten clonotypes cover around 0.35% of the sample.

V ends up 4 bases short and J 8 bases short, with an unmatched junction base count of 11. The CDR3, cysteine through phenylalanine, is 15 amino acids long. The DNA shown is the 45-base CDR3, in frame from base 1. The germline V gene encodes CDR1 MNHEY and CDR2 SVGAGI. Points the paper makes about the study in general: Estimated clonotype richness was generally larger for naive than for memory subsets. Approximately 5% of naive CD4, 3.5% of naive CD8, 2.3% of memory CD4, and around 0.4% of memory CD8 clonotypes were shared across several donors. Rarefaction of sorted-subset datasets indicated incomplete sequencing despite the large sequencing depth. Only blood was sampled, and tissue TCR repertoires likely differ from those in blood. Based on pairwise subsampling, the degree of clonotype sharing among donors was expected to be affected by sequencing depth. Because the study included only a small number of donors, the genetic and exposure-history diversity represented was limited. Clonotypes shared by all four sorted-subset donors showed higher generation probabilities than non-shared clonotypes.

Donors were healthy HIV-negative adults with no recently reported acute infections or vaccinations. All donors were Caucasian adults living in Nashville, Tennessee, USA. CD4+ T cells were enriched through magnetic negative selection, after which naive cells were positively selected on CD45RA and the remaining negative fraction served as the memory subset. Blood was collected by leukapheresis, and PBMCs were isolated by Ficoll-Histopaque density gradient centrifugation and then cryopreserved in liquid nitrogen vapor phase. Purity and quantity of every magnetically sorted T cell population were checked by analytical flow cytometry. Genomic DNA was isolated from every sorted fraction and measured by UV absorbance on a Nanodrop 2000c.

Recombination joined TRBV6-5 with TRBJ2-1, and 7 junctional nucleotides match TRBD2. The sequencing input was naive CD4+ T cells from PBMCs. This specimen's cell subset or site label, interpreted: CD45RA+ positively selected. This TCR was sampled from a man aged 18 to 30 in good health. Some clones in this sample may be carry-over from other donors' samples. Here is the DNA: TGTGCCAGCAGTTCCGGGGCGGCGGGAGAGGATGAGCAGTTCTTC. Translated, this is CASSSGAAGEDEQFF.